These 18 T cell receptor beta chains were sequenced from one sample in a study of glioma-infiltrating T cells after dendritic cell vaccination. TCRdb's copy holds only in-frame clones and misses some; the assay was immunoSEQ multiplex PCR. The sample lists over 80,000 clones; approximately 90% were seen once. The sequencing here drew on blood, taken before dendritic cell vaccination. Receptors originate from a human donor with glioblastoma.

This clone was observed once. The rearrangement joins TRBV19 to TRBJ1-4; D is unclear. Between the trimmed V and J ends, which lost 7 bases and 0 bases, there was a span of 18 bases. This CDR3 is 17 amino acids long. Looked up from germline, CDR1 is LNHDA and CDR2 is SQIVND (reference sequence). This CDR3 reads CASKGYGDVATNEKLFF. In DNA form, the CDR3 reads TGTGCCAGTAAAGGATACGGAGACGTTGCAACTAATGAAAAACTGTTTTTT.

The chain is built from TRBV6-5 and TRBJ2-7, with 9 bases that match TRBD1. The germline V gene has CDR1 MNHEY and CDR2 SVGAGI. This CDR3 contains 14 residues. Losses at the gene ends were 6 bases for V and 3 bases for J; bases not matched to a gene: 6. CDR3 in amino acids: CASSPRQGDYEQYF. The CDR3 coding sequence is TGTGCCAGCAGCCCAAGACAGGGGGACTACGAGCAGTACTTC.

The V gene is TRBV30, the J gene TRBJ1-6, with D maybe TRBD1 (5 bases). Germline CDR1 GTSNPN, CDR2 SVGIG (reference sequence). V was shortened by 6 bases and J by 7 bases, with 13 bases between the two germline ends. The length of the CDR3 is 13 residues. The CDR3 is CACQGSGNSPLHF. The CDR3 coding sequence is TGTGCCTGCCAGGGATCCGGCAATTCACCCCTCCACTTT.

The genes are TRBV12-5 and TRBJ2-7; the D gene is possibly TRBD1 (6 bases). V lost 0 bases to trimming and J lost 2 bases, with 8 bases between them. CDR1 is LGHNT, CDR2 FRNRAP, per germline. The CDR3 runs to 14 residues. In DNA, the CDR3 is TGTGCTAGTGGTTTGGTACACAGGGCCTACGAGCAGTACTTC. This translates into CASGLVHRAYEQYF.

The V call is TRBV7-8, the J call TRBJ2-2; 9 bases are shared with TRBD2. The CDR3 sequence is 19 residues long. The trim removed 2 bases at V and 4 bases at J, leaving 14 bases unmatched. Germline V CDR1 and CDR2: SGHVS, FQNEAQ. As DNA, the CDR3 is TGTGCCAGCAGCTTACCGGCTAGCGGGACTCGTGGCGGCACCGGGGAGCTGTTTTTT. Its protein is CASSLPASGTRGGTGELFF.

The rearrangement joins TRBV19 to TRBJ2-3; 7 bases line up with TRBD1. The germline gives CDR1 LNHDA, CDR2 SQIVND (reference sequence). V lost 3 bases, J lost 10 bases, and 16 bases stayed unmatched. The CDR3 runs 16 residues. The CDR3 DNA reads TGTGCCAGTAGTATGGACCCCGGACAGGTCAGTGGCGCGCAGTATTTT. It is translated as CASSMDPGQVSGAQYF.

The V and J genes are TRBV5-5 and TRBJ1-6, with D perhaps matching TRBD1 (5 bases). The CDR3 has 16 residues. Per the germline V gene, CDR1 is SGHKS and CDR2 is YYEKEE (reference sequence). Trimming removed 4 bases at V and 6 bases at J, with 17 bases between. CDR3 sequence reads: CASSVQGAEFNSPLHF. The CDR3 DNA reads TGTGCCAGCAGCGTCCAAGGGGCAGAGTTTAATTCACCCCTCCACTTT.

The chain is built from TRBV7-6 and TRBJ2-3; TRBD1 matches at 12 bases. The CDR3 has 20 amino acids. CDR1 is SGHVS and CDR2 is FNYEAQ in the germline V gene. V shed 0 bases and J 0 bases; nucleotides not matched to a gene: 10. CDR3 in amino acids: CASSLAPGQGALGSTDTQYF. As DNA, the CDR3 is TGTGCCAGCAGCTTAGCTCCGGGACAGGGGGCTCTGGGCAGCACAGATACGCAGTATTTT.

V usage is TRBV13 and J usage is TRBJ2-7; D perhaps matches TRBD2 (6 bases). This CDR3 region has 17 residues. The germline V gene has CDR1 PRHDT and CDR2 FYEKMQ (reference sequence). Trimming cost V 1 base and J 5 bases, with 21 bases left between them. The CDR3: CASSLARTSQKPHEQYF. Written as DNA, the CDR3 is TGTGCCAGCAGCTTAGCCCGAACTAGCCAAAAGCCTCACGAGCAGTACTTC.

The chain uses TRBV4-2 and TRBJ2-3, with 14 bases that match TRBD2. This CDR3 spans 19 amino acids. CDR1 LGHNA and CDR2 YNFKEQ come from the germline V gene. Trimming at V came to 3 bases and at J to 0 bases, leaving 8 bases not matched to a gene. The CDR3 DNA is TGTGCCAGCAGCCAGACGGGGACTAGCGGGGGCTCTAGCACAGATACGCAGTATTTT. This codes for CASSQTGTSGGSSTDTQYF.

The chain uses TRBV7-9 and TRBJ1-3; tentatively, D is TRBD1 (5 bases). The CDR3 is made up of 16 amino acids. Per germline, CDR1 SEHNR and CDR2 FQNEAQ (reference sequence). V was shortened by 4 bases and J by 4 bases, with 17 bases between the two germline ends. In DNA form, the CDR3 reads TGTGCCAGCAGCTCTTACCGGGACCGGGGGGGAAACACCATATATTTT. Encoded protein: CASSSYRDRGGNTIYF.

With respect to this clone: This CDR3 is also generated by other DNA sequences in the sample. The CDR3 DNA follows: TGTGCCAGCAGCTTGGAACGACAGGGCCGTGCTAATTCACCCCTCCACTTT. The encoded protein is CASSLERQGRANSPLHF. The chain carries TRBV5-5 and TRBJ1-6; 7 bases match TRBD1. This CDR3 has 17 residues. The V gene's germline CDR1 is SGHKS and CDR2 YYEKEE (reference sequence). Losses at the gene ends were 0 bases for V and 6 bases for J; bases not matched to a gene: 9.

The chain employs TRBV13 and TRBJ1-1; D call uncertain. CDR1 and CDR2 from the germline V gene are PRHDT and FYEKMQ (reference sequence). The CDR3 is 14 residues long. V was clipped by 6 bases and J by 1 base, with 12 bases between them. The CDR3 here is CASSSGRTNTEAFF. As DNA, the CDR3 is TGTGCCAGCAGTTCGGGAAGGACGAACACTGAAGCTTTCTTT.

V is TRBV2 and J is TRBJ2-5; no definite D call. The CDR3 runs to 12 residues. The V gene's germline CDR1 is SNHLY and CDR2 FYNNEI. Trimming took 6 bases from V and 1 from J, leaving 6 bases between them. The CDR3 reads CASRRGQETQYF. CDR3 nucleotide sequence: TGTGCCAGCAGGCGAGGCCAAGAGACCCAGTACTTC.

This sequence joins TRBV6-1 and TRBJ1-2; no definite D call. Trimming stripped 6 bases from V and 0 bases from J, with 8 bases between. This CDR3 spans 13 amino acids. Germline V gives CDR1 MNHNS, CDR2 SASEGT. CDR3 sequence: CASRAGANYGYTF. CDR3 DNA sequence: TGTGCCAGCAGGGCGGGAGCTAACTATGGCTACACCTTC.

The V gene is TRBV18, the J gene TRBJ1-2; 7 positions agree with TRBD1. The V gene's germline CDR1 is KGHSH and CDR2 LQKENI. There are 13 residues in the CDR3. V dropped 3 bases and J dropped 3; count of bases not matched to a gene: 1. The CDR3: CASSPGQHYGYTF. The CDR3 coding sequence is TGTGCCAGCTCACCGGGACAGCACTATGGCTACACCTTC.

V and J are TRBV6-1 and TRBJ1-2; TRBD1 agrees at 9 bases. Germline V gene data show CDR1 as MNHNS and CDR2 as SASEGT. This CDR3 spans 14 amino acids. Trimming at V came to 5 bases and at J to 6 bases, leaving 7 bases not matched to a gene. The CDR3 loop is CASSIYRGRDGYTF. The CDR3 nucleotides are TGTGCCAGCAGTATATACAGGGGGCGGGATGGCTACACCTTC.

The chain has TRBV30 and TRBJ1-1; possibly TRBD1 for D (5 bases). The CDR3 loop spans 13 amino acids. Germline loops: CDR1 GTSNPN, CDR2 SVGIG (reference sequence). The V gene lost 0 bases and the J gene lost 11 bases, with 16 bases spanning the gap. The CDR3 is CAWSVPAGYIAFF. CDR3 nucleotide sequence: TGTGCCTGGAGTGTACCGGCAGGGTATATTGCTTTCTTT.